This passage covers 28 T cell receptor beta chains from one sample sequenced in a study of blood T cell repertoires in COVID-19 (dated by TCRdb to 2019 to 2021). Library generation was performed with the immunoSEQ multiplex PCR assay. TCRdb's version of the immuneACCESS table is confined to in-frame rearrangements and falls short of the full clone set. An unresolved V gene accounts for under half of the shortfall where checked; the remainder is of unknown origin. Here the sample has around 100,000 clones; approximately 88% occur a single time. Jointly, the top ten make up approximately 0.77% of the sample. Sequenced material: peripheral blood. The receptors originated from a woman in her sixties or seventies with acute or convalescent COVID-19.

This chain links TRBV2 with TRBJ2-5; the D is unclear. The germline gives CDR1 SNHLY, CDR2 FYNNEI. CDR3 length: 14 residues. V dropped 5 bases and J dropped 4 bases, with 14 bases sitting between them. CDR3: CASSRRSMGETQYF. CDR3 sequence (DNA): TGTGCCAGCAGTAGACGGAGCATGGGAGAGACCCAGTACTTC.

The chain carries TRBV7-3 and TRBJ2-1; TRBD2 matches 10 bases. J was trimmed by 8 bases and V by 5 bases; bases with no gene match: 9. CDR3 size: 15 residues. CDR1 and CDR2 (germline): SGHTA, FQGTGA. CDR3 amino acids: CASSLQAGGPDEQFF. DNA for the CDR3: TGTGCCAGCAGCCTCCAAGCGGGGGGGCCCGATGAGCAGTTCTTC.

This rearrangement joins TRBV12-3 or TRBV12-4 to TRBJ2-7; tentatively, D is TRBD2 (6 bases). V lost 4 bases and J lost 3, with 7 bases in between. The CDR3 spans 12 residues. The CDR3 coding sequence is TGTGCCAGCAGTTCCGGGGGCTACGAGCAGTACTTC. It is translated as CASSSGGYEQYF.

The rearrangement uses TRBV4-2 and TRBJ1-1; a possible D gene is TRBD1 (6 bases). Germline loops: CDR1 LGHNA, CDR2 YNFKEQ. Trimming pared 4 bases from V and 5 bases from J, leaving 11 bases between. The length of the CDR3 is 13 residues. CDR3 coding DNA: TGTGCCAGCAGCCCCAGAAGGGGGACTGAAGCTTTCTTT. As protein: CASSPRRGTEAFF.

V gene TRBV7-2 combines with J gene TRBJ2-2, with 7 bases identical to TRBD1. This CDR3 has 17 amino acids. From germline, CDR1 is SGHTA and CDR2 FQGNSA. Trimming cost V 1 base and J 6 bases; bases outside gene matches: 11. CDR3 residues: CASSLGSPGQSSGELFF. DNA of the CDR3: TGTGCCAGCAGCTTAGGGTCTCCGGGACAGTCGTCCGGGGAGCTGTTTTTT.

This chain joins TRBV5-6 and TRBJ2-7; 8 nucleotides align to TRBD1. The CDR3 is made up of 13 amino acids. The germline V gene has CDR1 SGHDT and CDR2 YYEEEE. V was pared by 2 bases and J by 7 bases, with 5 bases of the junction left unmatched. The CDR3 is CASSFQGAAEQYF. CDR3 in DNA: TGTGCCAGCAGCTTTCAGGGGGCCGCGGAGCAGTACTTC.

The chain has TRBV9 and TRBJ2-7, with 12 positions matching TRBD2. V trimming: 4 bases; J trimming: 4 bases; junction bases outside the gene matches: 6. In germline, CDR1 is SGDLS, CDR2 YYNGEE. This CDR3 contains 15 residues. CDR3 loop: CASSPSSGRGYEQYF. The CDR3, as DNA: TGTGCCAGCAGCCCATCTAGCGGGAGGGGGTACGAGCAGTACTTC.

This clone was found a few times. This rearrangement joins TRBV4-1 to TRBJ1-6, with 8 bases aligning to TRBD1. The CDR3 is made up of 18 amino acids. Trimming removed 1 base from V and 8 bases from J; junction bases left unmatched: 13. The germline gives CDR1 MGHRA, CDR2 YSYEKL. The DNA for the CDR3 is TGCGCCAGCAGCCAAGTATTAAGACAGGGGAGGGGGCATTCACCCCTCCACTTT. Its translation: CASSQVLRQGRGHSPLHF.

The chain recombines TRBV29-1 with TRBJ1-2; D gene unclear. The germline CDR1 and CDR2 sequences are SQVTM and ANQGSEA. Trimming removed 3 bases at V and 4 bases at J, with 6 bases between. CDR3 size: 11 residues. This CDR3 reads CSVDGSYGYTF. Here the CDR3 DNA reads TGCAGCGTTGATGGCAGCTATGGCTACACCTTC.

This clone occurred a few times. The V call is TRBV28, the J call TRBJ1-2; a possible D gene is TRBD1 (5 bases). The germline V gene encodes CDR1 MDHEN and CDR2 SYDVKM. CDR3 length: 13 amino acids. V shed 5 bases and J shed 5 bases, with 12 bases lying between them. The CDR3 DNA sequence: TGTGCCAGCAGTCTCCGGACAAAGTATGGCTACACCTTC. It specifies CASSLRTKYGYTF.

CDR3 loop: CASSQGRGPTRGYTF. The CDR3 bases are TGTGCCAGCAGCCAAGGCAGGGGGCCTACGAGAGGCTACACCTTC. This chain connects TRBV3-1 (or the pseudogene TRBV3-2) to TRBJ1-2; TRBD1 matches at 8 bases. The CDR3 covers 15 residues. V lost 1 base to trimming and J lost 8 bases; unmatched junction nucleotides: 9. Germline lookup yields CDR1 LGHDT and CDR2 YNNKEL (reference sequence).

DNA for the CDR3: TGTGCCAGCAGTTTCCAGGGATATGAAAAACTGTTTTTT. Translation: CASSFQGYEKLFF. The rearrangement joins TRBV6-6 to TRBJ1-4; perhaps TRBD1 as D (5 bases). Trimming removed 4 bases from V and 6 bases from J, with 9 bases in between. Per the germline V gene, CDR1 is MNHNY and CDR2 is SVGAGI (reference sequence). The length of the CDR3 is 13 residues.

This clone was recorded a few times. The chain has TRBV27 and TRBJ2-3; TRBD2 matches at 10 bases. The V gene end was trimmed by 3 bases and the J gene end by 0 bases; junction bases not matched to a gene: 12. This CDR3 spans 19 amino acids. CDR1 and CDR2 (germline): MNHEY, SMNVEV (reference sequence). This chain's CDR3 is CASSFSLRGLAISTDTQYF. Here the CDR3 DNA reads TGTGCCAGCAGTTTCTCCTTAAGGGGACTAGCGATTAGCACAGATACGCAGTATTTT.

The V call is TRBV5-6, the J call TRBJ2-5, with a weak D call TRBD2 (7 bases). Germline V lookup: CDR1 SGHDT, CDR2 YYEEEE. CDR3 length: 14 residues. With 2 bases removed from V and 4 bases from J, the gap between germline ends came to 12 bases. As DNA, the CDR3 is TGTGCCAGCAGCTTAGGGGGGAGGGGAGAGACCCAGTACTTC. Its protein is CASSLGGRGETQYF.

The V gene is TRBV5-1, the J gene TRBJ1-1, with D possibly TRBD1 on 6 matching bases. Germline V gene data show CDR1 as SGHRS and CDR2 as YFSETQ. V lost 5 bases and J lost 1, with 12 bases in between. The CDR3 has 14 amino acids. The CDR3 is CASSYRGTNTEAFF. Written as DNA, the CDR3 is TGCGCCAGCAGTTATAGGGGGACGAACACTGAAGCTTTCTTT.

The chain is built from TRBV21-1 and TRBJ2-3; the D call TRBD2 from the table was never checked on the DNA. TRBV21-1 is assigned pseudogene status. The length of the CDR3 is 17 residues. The CDR3 here is CASSKGPSLRAPDTQYF. CDR3 DNA sequence: TGTGCCAGCAGCAAAGGGCCTAGCTTAAGGGCCCCAGATACGCAGTATTTT.

The rearrangement joins TRBV6-6 to TRBJ2-7; D possibly corresponds to TRBD2 (5 bases). Per germline, CDR1 MNHNY and CDR2 SVGAGI (reference sequence). The CDR3 loop spans 12 amino acids. V lost 6 bases and J 2 bases, leaving 8 bases between the germline ends. DNA of the CDR3: TGTGCCAGCAGCCCACTAGCCTACGAGCAGTACTTC. It yields the protein CASSPLAYEQYF.

This chain connects TRBV19 to TRBJ1-5; D not certain. V was shortened by 2 bases and J by 13 bases, with 12 bases between the two germline ends. The CDR3 consists of 12 residues. CDR1 is LNHDA, CDR2 SQIVND, per germline (reference sequence). The CDR3 bases are TGTGCCAGTAGTATAACCAGGTCGTTTCAGCATTTT. It is translated as CASSITRSFQHF.

The chain is built from TRBV2 and TRBJ1-1; a weak D match, TRBD1 (6 bases). This CDR3 comprises 13 residues. The V end lost 4 bases, the J end lost 3 bases, and 9 bases lay between the germline ends. Germline V lookup: CDR1 SNHLY, CDR2 FYNNEI. The CDR3 here is CASSVRQDTEAFF. The CDR3 coding sequence is TGTGCCAGCAGTGTCCGACAGGACACTGAAGCTTTCTTT. The complete variable domain, with remaining parts taken from reference TRBV2 and TRBJ1-1, reads EPEVTQTPSHQVTQMGQEVILRCVPISNHLYFYWYRQILGQKVEFLVSFYNNEISEKSEIFDDQFSVERPDGSNFTLKIRSTKLEDSAMYFCASSVRQDTEAFFGQGTRLTVV.

The chain joins TRBV19 to TRBJ1-4; 9 bases agree with TRBD1. The J segment lost 6 bases and the V segment lost 11 bases, leaving 7 bases of the junction unmatched. The germline V gene has CDR1 LNHDA and CDR2 SQIVND (reference sequence). This CDR3 spans 13 amino acids. CDR3 DNA: TGTGCCTCCAGGGACAGGGAGGATGAAAAACTGTTTTTT. The encoded protein is CASRDREDEKLFF.

The genes are TRBV6-5 and TRBJ2-3, with 13 bases lining up with TRBD2. The CDR3 is 15 amino acids. The germline CDR1 and CDR2 sequences are MNHEY and SVGAGI. The trim removed 6 bases at V and 4 bases at J, leaving 4 bases unmatched. The CDR3 protein is CASSRTSGRPDTQYF. CDR3 DNA sequence: TGTGCCAGCAGCCGGACTAGCGGGAGACCAGATACGCAGTATTTT.

The chain links TRBV9 to TRBJ1-1; D not certain. This CDR3 contains 15 residues. Germline lookup yields CDR1 SGDLS and CDR2 YYNGEE. The V end lost 0 bases, the J end lost 1 base, and 10 bases lay between the germline ends. The CDR3 sequence is CASSVGPGANTEAFF. The CDR3, as DNA: TGTGCCAGCAGCGTAGGTCCGGGTGCGAACACTGAAGCTTTCTTT.

This rearrangement joins TRBV11-3 to TRBJ2-2, with 8 positions matching TRBD2. CDR1 and CDR2 from the germline V gene are SGHNT and YENEEA. This CDR3 region has 15 residues. The ends lost 4 bases at V and 2 bases at J; junction bases unmatched: 3. Written as DNA, the CDR3 is TGTGCCAGCAGCTCCGGGGGGGTCAACACCGGGGAGCTGTTTTTT. This encodes CASSSGGVNTGELFF.

A few counts support this clone. This sequence joins TRBV20-1 and TRBJ2-7; 8 bases match TRBD1. Trimming removed 3 bases from V and 1 base from J; junction bases left unmatched: 8. There are 15 residues in the CDR3. Per the germline V gene, CDR1 is DFQATT and CDR2 is SNEGSKA (reference sequence). CDR3 nucleotide sequence: TGCAGTGCTAGTAGACGGGACAGGCCTTCCTACGAGCAGTACTTC. It yields the protein CSASRRDRPSYEQYF.

The chain employs TRBV6-1 and TRBJ2-2; 7 bases agree with TRBD1. In germline, CDR1 is MNHNS, CDR2 SASEGT. The V gene end was trimmed by 4 bases and the J gene end by 7 bases; junction bases not matched to a gene: 15. The CDR3 contains 17 residues. The CDR3, as DNA: TGTGCCAGCAGTGGGGGGACAGTGGGGCGCTATTTCGGGGAGCTGTTTTTT. Residues: CASSGGTVGRYFGELFF.

The genes are TRBV23-1 and TRBJ1-4; weak D call: TRBD1 (6 bases). TRBV23-1 is treated as an ORF (open reading frame) with a function not yet certain. Deletions cut 0 bases from V and 7 bases from J, with 18 bases between. The CDR3 spans 17 residues. The CDR3 loop is CASSQSGNRDWGEKLFF. CDR3 nucleotide sequence: TGCGCCAGCAGTCAATCGGGAAACAGGGATTGGGGTGAAAAACTGTTTTTT.

The J gene is TRBJ2-3, the V gene TRBV5-1, with TRBD2 matching 11 bases. The length of the CDR3 is 15 residues. V gave up 0 bases and J gave up 7 bases; unmatched junction bases: 4. From germline, CDR1 is SGHRS and CDR2 YFSETQ. CDR3 loop: CASSLELAGVNTQYF. The CDR3 region has the DNA TGCGCCAGCAGCTTGGAACTAGCGGGGGTAAATACGCAGTATTTT.

The V gene is TRBV28, the J gene TRBJ1-5; a weak D match, TRBD1 (5 bases). The CDR3 extends over 15 amino acids. V was trimmed by 5 bases and J by 6 bases, leaving 17 bases between them. Germline-derived CDR1 and CDR2 are MDHEN and SYDVKM. The CDR3 DNA follows: TGTGCCAGCAGTCCCCTACAGGTTCCCCCTCAGCCCCAGCATTTT. Its translation: CASSPLQVPPQPQHF.